These T cell receptor beta chains were read from a single sample in a study of T cells in narcolepsy. Profiling relied on immunoSEQ multiplex PCR, and the TCRdb table lists in-frame clones only, not all of them. The table shows about 27,000 clones, with less than 85% occurring only once. The sequenced sample was memory (CD45RA-) CD4+ T cells from blood. These receptors were obtained from a human donor in good health. The CDR3 runs from the conserved cysteine through the conserved F or W. Each record gives: D gene, J gene, V gene, clone size, CDR3 DNA, CDR3 protein. A D gene is named only where the DNA matches it firmly. Rows may omit the clone size; those that give it use once, few, many or a size class.

>TRBD2|TRBJ2-5|TRBV18|.
TGTGCCAGCTCACCACGGGGACTAGTCTCAGAGACCCAGTACTTC
CASSPRGLVSETQYF
>TRBD2|TRBJ2-3|TRBV28|.
TGTGCCAGCATTTCTCTAGCGGCAGGGACAGATACGCAGTATTTT
CASISLAAGTDTQYF
>.|TRBJ2-1|TRBV11-2|.
TGTGCCAGCAGCTTTGGAGACGGTCACAATGAGCAGTTCTTC
CASSFGDGHNEQFF
>.|TRBJ1-2|TRBV5-1|.
TGCGCCAGCAGCTCAAGAGCGTCTGGAGCTAACTATGGCTACACCTTC
CASSSRASGANYGYTF
>.|TRBJ2-7|TRBV7-9|once
TGTGCCACTAGGGTCGGAAACGAGCAGTACTTC
CATRVGNEQYF
>TRBD1|TRBJ1-2|TRBV28|few
TGTGCCAGCAGGATGGGCGGGACAGTTAACTATGGCTACACCTTC
CASRMGGTVNYGYTF
>TRBD2|TRBJ2-3|TRBV19|.
TGTGCCAGTAGTGCGGGAGTGGATACGCAGTATTTT
CASSAGVDTQYF
>TRBD1|TRBJ1-6|TRBV2|.
TGTGCCAGCCGCCAAGGGACAGAGAATTCACCCCTCCACTTT
CASRQGTENSPLHF
>TRBD1|TRBJ1-1|TRBV7-2|.
TGTGCCAGCAGCCAGGGGACAGGGGGAGGGTCGGGCACTGAAGCTTTCTTT
CASSQGTGGGSGTEAFF
>TRBD2|TRBJ2-5|TRBV5-1|.
TGCGCCAGCAGCTTGGGGGTAGCGGGGACCCAAGAGACCCAGTACTTC
CASSLGVAGTQETQYF
>.|TRBJ1-2|TRBV4-1|.
TGCGCCAGCAGCCCAGGGGCTTATGGCTACACCTTC
CASSPGAYGYTF
>TRBD1|TRBJ1-4|TRBV5-6|.
TGTGCCAGCAGCTTGGACAGGGGAAAAAATGAAAAACTGTTTTTT
CASSLDRGKNEKLFF
>TRBD1|TRBJ1-5|TRBV7-3|once
TGTGCCAGCAGCTTTGGACAGGCTTTAAATCAGCCCCAGCATTTT
CASSFGQALNQPQHF
>TRBD2|TRBJ2-1|TRBV5-4|.
TGTGCCAGCAGCCTAAGGACTAGCGGGGGCGATGAGCAGTTCTTC
CASSLRTSGGDEQFF
>TRBD1|TRBJ2-6|TRBV23-1|once
TGCGCCAGCAGACGAACAGGGGCTGGGGCCAACGTCCTGACTTTC
CASRRTGAGANVLTF
>TRBD2|TRBJ2-3|TRBV10-2|.
TGCGCCAGCAAAGCTAGCGGGAGTTTAGGAGATACGCAGTATTTT
CASKASGSLGDTQYF
>TRBD1|TRBJ2-3|TRBV15|.
TGTGCCACCAGCTACGGACAGGGGATGGATACGCAGTATTTT
CATSYGQGMDTQYF
>TRBD1|TRBJ1-1|TRBV30|.
TGTGCCTGGAGGAAAGCGGACAGGGAGGCCACTGAAGCTTTCTTT
CAWRKADREATEAFF
>TRBD2|TRBJ2-5|TRBV6-1|.
TGTGCCAGCAGTGTATTCGCGGGAGTTGGGGAGACCCAGTACTTC
CASSVFAGVGETQYF
>TRBD2|TRBJ2-5|TRBV5-1|.
TGCGCCAGCAGCTTGGTACCCAGCGGGGGCCAAGAGACCCAGTACTTC
CASSLVPSGGQETQYF
>.|TRBJ2-4|TRBV4-1|.
TGCGCCAGCAGCCAAGATCGAGGAGGATCGACCAAAAACATTCAGTACTTC
CASSQDRGGSTKNIQYF
>.|TRBJ1-1|TRBV5-4|few
TGTGCCAGCAGCCGCCCGGGAGGGTGGAACACTGAAGCTTTCTTT
CASSRPGGWNTEAFF
>.|TRBJ2-5|TRBV6-6|.
TGTGCCAGCAGAATAAACAGGGAAGAGACCCAGTACTTC
CASRINREETQYF
>.|TRBJ1-1|TRBV29-1|.
TGCAGCGTTGGATTCAGGAACACTGAAGCTTTCTTT
CSVGFRNTEAFF
>TRBD1|TRBJ1-2|TRBV7-2|.
TGTGCCAGCAGCTTAGCGGGGACAGGGAACTATGGCTACACCTTC
CASSLAGTGNYGYTF
>.|TRBJ2-7|TRBV29-1|.
TGCAGCGTTGAATCGGGACCCTACGAGCAGTACTTC
CSVESGPYEQYF
>TRBD1|TRBJ1-2|TRBV28|.
TGTGCCAGCAGTTTATTTGGGCAGGGGGCCTCTAACTATGGCTACACCTTC
CASSLFGQGASNYGYTF
>.|TRBJ2-1|TRBV7-2|.
TGTGCCAGCAGCTTAGGGGGGTCTCCCAATGAGCAGTTCTTC
CASSLGGSPNEQFF
>.|TRBJ2-5|TRBV5-1|.
TGCGCCAGCAGCTTAGGGGCGGGGCCCGGGGCCCAGTACTTC
CASSLGAGPGAQYF
>TRBD2|TRBJ2-3|TRBV5-1|.
TGCGCCAGCAGCCCTGAGGGCCTAGCGGGAGGCCGGGTAGATACGCAGTATTTT
CASSPEGLAGGRVDTQYF
>.|TRBJ2-1|TRBV5-5|few
TGTGCCAGCAGCTTGGTCGGCAGGAGTACTGAGCAGTTCTTC
CASSLVGRSTEQFF
>.|TRBJ1-6|TRBV4-3|.
TGCGCCAGCAGCCAAGAGCGGGGCAGCTATTCACCCCTCCACTTT
CASSQERGSYSPLHF
>.|TRBJ1-6|TRBV27|few
TGTGCCAGCAGTTTATGGGGACTGGTAAGCTCACCCCTCCACTTT
CASSLWGLVSSPLHF
>.|TRBJ2-3|TRBV7-9|.
TGTGCCAGCAGCTTACTAGGGGACGGATCAGATACGCAGTATTTT
CASSLLGDGSDTQYF
>.|TRBJ1-1|TRBV9|.
TGTGCCAGCAGCGCCTATCTGGGCACTGAAGCTTTCTTT
CASSAYLGTEAFF
>.|TRBJ2-2|TRBV5-4|.
TGTGCCAGCAGCTTGCCGTCGGGCCTCGCCACCGGGGAGCTGTTTTTT
CASSLPSGLATGELFF
>TRBD2|TRBJ2-1|TRBV7-2|once
TGTGCCAGCAGCTTCGCTGGACTAGCGGGAGAGTTCACGAATGAGCAGTTCTTC
CASSFAGLAGEFTNEQFF
>.|TRBJ1-4|TRBV6-1|.
TGTGCCAGCAGTGAAGTAATAGGCGGAACTAATGAAAAACTGTTTTTT
CASSEVIGGTNEKLFF
>.|TRBJ1-5|TRBV7-2|.
TGTGCCAGCAGCCAGGACAACAATCAGCCCCAGCATTTT
CASSQDNNQPQHF
>.|TRBJ2-7|TRBV11-3|.
TGTGCCACCAAATTCCCCCCGGGCCCCCAGATCTTCTACGAGCAGTACTTC
CATKFPPGPQIFYEQYF
>.|TRBJ2-6|TRBV7-3|.
TGTGCCAGCAGCTCCGGGACGGGGAACGTCCTGACTTTC
CASSSGTGNVLTF